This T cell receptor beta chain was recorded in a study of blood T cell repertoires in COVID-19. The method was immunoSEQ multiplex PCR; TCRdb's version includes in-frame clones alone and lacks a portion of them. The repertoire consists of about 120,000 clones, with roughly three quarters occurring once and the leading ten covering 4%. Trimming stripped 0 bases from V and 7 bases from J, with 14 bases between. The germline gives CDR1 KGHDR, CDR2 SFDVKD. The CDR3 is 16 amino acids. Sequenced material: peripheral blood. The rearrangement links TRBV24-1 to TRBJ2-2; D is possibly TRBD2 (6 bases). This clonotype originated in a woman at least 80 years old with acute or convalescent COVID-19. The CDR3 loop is CATSDLGRGGVGELFF. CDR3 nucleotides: TGTGCCACCAGTGATTTGGGGCGAGGCGGGGTCGGGGAGCTGTTTTTT.